This paragraph covers one T cell receptor beta chain sequence. Its antigen is unidentified. The CDR3 totals 16 residues. V lost 7 bases to trimming and J lost 2 bases, with 20 bases between them. Germline-derived CDR1 and CDR2 are SGHTA and FQGNSA. RNA transcripts served as the template for amplifying TCR beta CDR3 regions. The HTBI primer set drove a first-round RT-PCR of the TCR CDR3. TCRdb independently ran MiXCR on the multiplex PCR reads; one entry per CDR3 protein. The table lists around 660,000 distinct CDR3 sequences, 45% of them singletons. The data belong to a study of T cells in Graves' hyperthyroidism and ophthalmopathy. Study-wide results and limits: Ophthalmopathy was distinguished from stable hyperthyroidism by 13 V-J signatures. Blood shared most expanded thyroid clonotypes above 0.001.

This rearrangement joins TRBV7-2 to TRBJ1-2, with a weak D call TRBD1 (6 bases). The clonotype was recovered from an adult man with Graves' disease, either hyperthyroidism or ophthalmopathy (not recorded which). The specimen sequenced was peripheral blood or thyroid tissue (not recorded which). In nucleotides, the CDR3 is TGTGCCAGCAACGAACGAGGGTCGACAGGAAACTATGGCTACACCTTC. Its translation is CASNERGSTGNYGYTF.